The clone carrying this TCR beta chain occurred many times. Its antigen is undetermined. An expansion of CD8+CD57+ cells by flow cytometry had been shown in patients chosen for sequencing. With no exception, the patients had severe acquired aplastic anemia. The CDR3 extends over 14 amino acids. V trimming: 2 bases; J trimming: 3 bases; junction bases outside the gene matches: 5. Germline-derived CDR1 and CDR2 are SGHNT and YYREEE (reference sequence). The template for TCR beta VDJ and CDR3 sequence profiling was genomic DNA. TCRdb re-called the reads through MiXCR, storing one row per CDR3 protein. The table lists 150,000 to 200,000 distinct CDR3 sequences, around half of them singletons, with over 7.5% in the top ten. The data were taken from a study of CD8+CD57+ T cells in acquired aplastic anemia. Findings and limits, study-wide: There were twenty-nine CD8+ CDR3 sequences that occurred in both patients and controls. No significant difference in CD8+ Simpson's diversity was found between patients and controls.

Material for sequencing was sorted CD4+, CD8+, or CD8+CD57+ T cells (not recorded which) from PBMCs. The chain has TRBV5-4 and TRBJ2-7; 7 nucleotides match TRBD2. This TCR came from a human donor with aplastic anemia. The chain's CDR3 is CASSFWGGNYEQYF. The DNA of the CDR3 is TGTGCCAGCAGCTTCTGGGGGGGGAACTACGAGCAGTACTTC. The variable domain in full, with the rest retrieved from reference TRBV5-4 and TRBJ2-7, is ETGVTQSPTHLIKTRGQQVTLRCSSQSGHNTVSWYQQALGQGPQFIFQYYREEENGRGNFPPRFSGLQFPNYSSELNVNALELDDSALYLCASSFWGGNYEQYFGPGTRLTVT.